Ten or more counts support the clone carrying this T cell receptor beta chain. Its specificity is unknown. The junction differs from germline at one of its ends, possibly a read error. This sample was taken from a study of T cells after yellow fever vaccination. Findings and caveats of the study: Repertoires obtained by FACS sorting could include abundant clonotypes that entered as contaminants from the bulk population. Subsequent to the booster, the majority of primary-vaccination clones reappeared (96% CD4, 88% CD8). The secondary response was weaker but peaked faster, day 5 versus 15.

TCRdb processed the 5' RACE reads anew with MiXCR; each CDR3 protein has one entry. Altogether more than 300,000 distinct CDR3 sequences are present, around 4.4% being singletons, with the ten largest covering just under 20%. The origin of this receptor is a man younger than 35 who received the YFV17D yellow fever vaccine. The sequenced sample was PBMCs, obtained 15 days after the yellow fever booster vaccination.

CDR3 in amino acids: CASSQVTDRYDEQFF. The CDR3 DNA reads TGCGCCAGCAGCCAAGTAACGGACCGCTACGATGAGCAGTTCTTC. The chain combines TRBV4-3 with TRBJ2-1; D is uncertain. This CDR3 is built from 15 residues. CDR1 and CDR2 (germline): LGHNA, YSLEER.